Each of the 32 T cell receptor beta chains below was sequenced from the same sample in a study of shared clonotypes between healthy human individuals. Assay used: immunoSEQ multiplex PCR; TCRdb lists only in-frame clones, some missing. The sample holds 1.5 million to 2.5 million clones, approximately 94% seen once. CD45RO-negative CD8 cells positively selected for CCR7 made up the naive population, which excluded terminally differentiated effector memory CD45RA+ cells. Material: naive CD8+ T cells sorted from blood. The receptors were gathered from a man aged 18-30 years in good health.

The chain couples TRBV5-4 to TRBJ2-7; 8 bases fit TRBD2. The CDR3 contains 15 residues. CDR1 SGHNT and CDR2 YYREEE come from the germline V gene (reference sequence). Unmatched junction bases numbered 11, after V lost 4 bases and J lost 5 bases. The CDR3 loop is CASSPVSGSLNEQYF. CDR3 in DNA: TGTGCCAGCAGCCCCGTCAGCGGGAGTCTGAACGAGCAGTACTTC.

The chain uses TRBV28 and TRBJ2-1; D may be TRBD2 (7 bases). This CDR3 contains 15 residues. Germline lookup yields CDR1 MDHEN and CDR2 SYDVKM. V lost 6 bases, J lost 4 bases, and 16 bases lay in between. The CDR3 DNA sequence: TGTGCCAGCAGATTTAGGGGGGGGAAATACAATGAGCAGTTCTTC. It yields the protein CASRFRGGKYNEQFF.

On this clone itself: The sample carries other DNA sequences with the same CDR3. This rearrangement joins TRBV19 to TRBJ2-3; 8 nucleotides align to TRBD2. The CDR3 is made up of 15 amino acids. Germline V gene data show CDR1 as LNHDA and CDR2 as SQIVND (reference sequence). After removal of 3 bases from V and 2 bases from J, the junction contained 4 bases not matched to a gene. The CDR3: CASSIGGGYTDTQYF. The CDR3 nucleotides read TGTGCCAGTAGTATCGGCGGGGGGTACACAGATACGCAGTATTTT.

V gene TRBV9 combines with J gene TRBJ2-3, with 11 nucleotides matching TRBD2. The V gene's germline CDR1 is SGDLS and CDR2 YYNGEE. This CDR3 contains 17 residues. V dropped 1 base and J dropped 0; count of bases not matched to a gene: 4. The CDR3 spells CASSVWGLAASTDTQYF. CDR3 bases: TGTGCCAGCAGCGTATGGGGACTAGCGGCTAGCACAGATACGCAGTATTTT. Supplemented by reference TRBV9 and TRBJ2-3, the full variable domain reads DSGVTQTPKHLITATGQRVTLRCSPRSGDLSVYWYQQSLDQGLQFLIQYYNGEERAKGNILERFSAQQFPDLHSELNLSSLELGDSALYFCASSVWGLAASTDTQYFGPGTRLTVL.

The chain joins TRBV14 to TRBJ1-2; 10 positions agree with TRBD1. The CDR3 is 15 amino acids. Germline CDR1 reads SGHDN; CDR2 reads FVKESK. V trimming: 6 bases; J trimming: 0 bases; junction bases outside the gene matches: 4. The CDR3 spells CASSHGTGANYGYTF. The CDR3 DNA sequence: TGTGCCAGCAGTCACGGGACAGGGGCTAACTATGGCTACACCTTC.

This clone showed up just once. The chain has TRBV28 and TRBJ2-3; TRBD2 might be the D (6 bases). The germline V gene encodes CDR1 MDHEN and CDR2 SYDVKM. Trimming cost V 4 bases and J 6 bases, with 20 bases left between them. The CDR3 sequence is 16 residues long. The CDR3 bases are TGTGCCAGCAGTTCGCACGACTTGGGGGGACTGGATACGCAGTATTTT. It specifies CASSSHDLGGLDTQYF. Full variable domain (outside the CDR3, taken from reference TRBV28 and TRBJ2-3): DVKVTQSSRYLVKRTGEKVFLECVQDMDHENMFWYRQDPGLGLRLIYFSYDVKMKEKGDIPEGYSVSREKKERFSLILESASTNQTSMYLCASSSHDLGGLDTQYFGPGTRLTVL.

The V call is TRBV13, the J call TRBJ2-3; 7 nucleotides agree with TRBD2. This CDR3 is built from 18 residues. The V segment lost 0 bases and the J segment 2 bases; nucleotides outside the gene matches: 11. The germline gives CDR1 PRHDT, CDR2 FYEKMQ (reference sequence). CDR3 residues: CASSLGLRGGSPTDTQYF. The CDR3 DNA follows: TGTGCCAGCAGCTTAGGCCTAAGGGGCGGGAGTCCCACAGATACGCAGTATTTT.

The chain has TRBV7-8 and TRBJ1-2; D is undetermined. CDR1 is SGHVS, CDR2 FQNEAQ, per germline. V lost 4 bases and J 2 bases, leaving 5 bases between the germline ends. The CDR3 is 12 amino acids. The CDR3 region has the DNA TGTGCCAGCAGCTCAACAAACTATGGCTACACCTTC. It is translated as CASSSTNYGYTF.

V usage is TRBV27 and J usage is TRBJ1-4, with TRBD1 identical over 9 bases. Germline V gene sequence: CDR1 MNHEY, CDR2 SMNVEV (reference sequence). The trim removed 6 bases at V and 8 bases at J, leaving 7 bases unmatched. This CDR3 region has 14 residues. As DNA, the CDR3 is TGTGCCAGCAGAAGGACAGGGGATTACGAAAAACTGTTTTTT. Residues: CASRRTGDYEKLFF.

J is TRBJ1-4 and V is TRBV30; perhaps TRBD1 as D (5 bases). This CDR3 is built from 14 residues. V gave up 4 bases and J gave up 0 bases, with 9 bases separating them. Germline CDR1 GTSNPN, CDR2 SVGIG (reference sequence). The CDR3 coding sequence is TGTGCCTGGAATACAGGAACAACTAATGAAAAACTGTTTTTT. This sequence encodes CAWNTGTTNEKLFF. Based on the CDR3 plus reference TRBV30 and TRBJ1-4, the full variable domain is SQTIHQWPATLVQPVGSPLSLECTVEGTSNPNLYWYRQAAGRGLQLLFYSVGIGQISSEVPQNLSASRPQDRQFILSSKKLLLSDSGFYLCAWNTGTTNEKLFFGSGTQLSVL.

This clone was seen only once. The genes are TRBV5-6 and TRBJ1-1; D uncertain. Trimming stripped 0 bases from V and 4 bases from J, with 16 bases between. Germline CDR1 is SGHDT and CDR2 is YYEEEE. This CDR3 is built from 16 residues. The CDR3 here is CASSLGKFGPSTEAFF. The CDR3 DNA sequence: TGTGCCAGCAGCTTGGGGAAGTTTGGTCCGAGCACTGAAGCTTTCTTT.

J is TRBJ2-5 and V is TRBV6-6; D unresolved. This CDR3 spans 14 amino acids. Germline V gene sequence: CDR1 MNHNY, CDR2 SVGAGI (reference sequence). Trimming left V 0 bases short and J 2 bases short, with 7 bases between. CDR3 nucleotides: TGTGCCAGCAGTTACTCGGACGAGCAAGAGACCCAGTACTTC. Protein product: CASSYSDEQETQYF.

This sequence joins TRBV12-5 and TRBJ2-7; D is possibly TRBD1 or TRBD2 (5 bases each). CDR3 length equals 14 residues. CDR1 is LGHNT and CDR2 is FRNRAP in the germline V gene. V was cut by 1 base and J by 7 bases, with 14 bases left in between. CDR3 sequence (DNA): TGTGCTAGTGGTTTGGCCGGGACCCCGGGAGAGCAGTACTTC. Protein: CASGLAGTPGEQYF.

This clone showed up just once. V and J are TRBV5-6 and TRBJ2-7; 8 nucleotides agree with TRBD1. Germline loops: CDR1 SGHDT, CDR2 YYEEEE. The V and J ends lost 0 bases and 2 bases, in that order; junction bases with no gene match: 4. This CDR3 is 15 amino acids long. In nucleotides, the CDR3 is TGTGCCAGCAGCTTGGGACAGGGGCCTCCCTACGAGCAGTACTTC. It specifies CASSLGQGPPYEQYF.

The chain combines TRBV14 with TRBJ1-2, with 9 bases identical to TRBD1. From germline, CDR1 is SGHDN and CDR2 FVKESK. The ends lost 5 bases at V and 4 bases at J; junction bases unmatched: 5. The CDR3 has 14 amino acids. The CDR3 sequence: CASSWTGAGYGYTF. The CDR3 region has the DNA TGTGCCAGCAGCTGGACAGGGGCGGGCTATGGCTACACCTTC. The full variable domain, with the rest looked up from reference TRBV14 and TRBJ1-2, is EAGVTQFPSHSVIEKGQTVTLRCDPISGHDNLYWYRRVMGKEIKFLLHFVKESKQDESGMPNNRFLAERTGGTYSTLKVQPAELEDSGVYFCASSWTGAGYGYTFGSGTRLTVV.

The chain joins TRBV6-7 to TRBJ2-7; 10 bases map to TRBD2. TRBV6-7 is classed as an ORF, of uncertain function. This CDR3 comprises 17 residues. V was clipped by 2 bases and J by 7 bases; unmatched bases: 14. The CDR3 is CASSYTNPSGREGEQYF. In nucleotides, the CDR3 is TGTGCCAGCAGTTACACCAACCCTAGCGGGAGAGAAGGTGAGCAGTACTTC.

This rearrangement joins TRBV9 to TRBJ1-2, with 7 nucleotides matching TRBD1. In germline, CDR1 is SGDLS, CDR2 YYNGEE. Trimming took 2 bases from V and 8 from J; bases not matched to a gene: 9. There are 14 residues in the CDR3. The CDR3 DNA follows: TGTGCCAGCAGCGTCCAGGGACAGCTATCAGGCTACACCTTC. This gives the protein CASSVQGQLSGYTF.

The rearrangement uses TRBV7-9 and TRBJ2-7; D not resolved. V gave up 2 bases and J gave up 3 bases, with 5 bases separating them. The CDR3 runs 12 residues. Germline lookup yields CDR1 SEHNR and CDR2 FQNEAQ (reference sequence). This chain's CDR3 is CASSLNLYEQYF. CDR3 sequence (DNA): TGTGCCAGCAGCTTAAATCTCTACGAGCAGTACTTC.

The V call is TRBV27, the J call TRBJ2-3; 8 bases fit TRBD2. Germline CDR1 reads MNHEY; CDR2 reads SMNVEV (reference sequence). V shed 7 bases and J 5 bases; nucleotides not matched to a gene: 8. This CDR3 spans 14 amino acids. CDR3 residues: CASTFAGGGDTQYF. The CDR3 region has the DNA TGTGCCAGCACTTTCGCCGGGGGGGGAGATACGCAGTATTTT.

This clone showed up just once. This chain links TRBV5-1 with TRBJ2-1, with 10 bases that match TRBD1. J lost 3 bases, V lost 1 base, and 4 bases had no gene match. The CDR3 totals 16 residues. Germline V gives CDR1 SGHRS, CDR2 YFSETQ. CDR3 sequence (DNA): TGCGCCAGCAGCTTGTCGACAGGGGGCTTCTACAATGAGCAGTTCTTC. It codes for CASSLSTGGFYNEQFF.

The genes are TRBV7-9 and TRBJ2-7; D may correspond to TRBD1 or TRBD2 (5 bases each). The CDR3 runs 16 residues. Trimming cost V 1 base and J 2 bases, with 15 bases left between them. Germline CDR1 SEHNR, CDR2 FQNEAQ (reference sequence). CDR3 DNA: TGTGCCAGCAGCTTAGGGGCCTCCGGGACGGCCTACGAGCAGTACTTC. This encodes CASSLGASGTAYEQYF. The whole variable domain, remainder taken from reference TRBV7-9 and TRBJ2-7, is DTGVSQNPRHKITKRGQNVTFRCDPISEHNRLYWYRQTLGQGPEFLTYFQNEAQLEKSRLLSDRFSAERPKGSFSTLEIQRTEQGDSAMYLCASSLGASGTAYEQYFGPGTRLTVT.

This clone was found a few times. This chain uses TRBV15 with TRBJ1-5; possibly TRBD1 for D (5 bases). The V gene's germline CDR1 is LNHNV and CDR2 YYDKDF (reference sequence). The V end lost 1 base, the J end lost 4 bases, and 11 bases lay between the germline ends. The CDR3 sequence is 15 residues long. The CDR3 region has the DNA TGTGCCACCAGCAGAGGCGAGGAGGGGAATCAGCCCCAGCATTTT. This sequence encodes CATSRGEEGNQPQHF.

This sequence joins TRBV7-8 and TRBJ2-3; TRBD2 agrees at 10 bases. Germline CDR1 and CDR2: SGHVS and FQNEAQ. The CDR3 consists of 17 residues. The trim removed 0 bases at V and 4 bases at J, leaving 7 bases unmatched. The CDR3 DNA follows: TGTGCCAGCAGCTTAGCCCCGCTAGCGGGAGTTTCAGATACGCAGTATTTT. Translation: CASSLAPLAGVSDTQYF.

As concerns this clone: The sample holds other DNA sequences that translate to the same CDR3. J is TRBJ1-1 and V is TRBV30; D not certain. Trimming took 0 bases from V and 5 from J, leaving 10 bases between them. CDR1 and CDR2 from the germline V gene are GTSNPN and SVGIG (reference sequence). The CDR3 length is 13 residues. CDR3 sequence reads: CAWSVGPGTEAFF. CDR3 bases: TGTGCCTGGAGTGTAGGCCCCGGGACTGAAGCTTTCTTT.

The CDR3 region has the DNA TGTGCTAGCGTAACCTGGGGGTCCTATGGCTACACCTTC. Encoded protein: CASVTWGSYGYTF. The chain is built from TRBV7-7 and TRBJ1-2, with a possible D match to TRBD1 (5 bases). Germline assignment: CDR1 SSHAT and CDR2 FNYEAQ (reference sequence). The CDR3 has 13 residues.

In regard to this clone: Other DNA sequences in the same sample also yield this CDR3. V gene TRBV4-3 combines with J gene TRBJ2-7, with 10 bases that match TRBD1. Losses at the gene ends were 0 bases for V and 0 bases for J; bases not matched to a gene: 2. CDR3 length: 16 residues. The germline CDR1 and CDR2 sequences are LGHNA and YSLEER. The CDR3 region has the DNA TGCGCCAGCAGCCAAGATCGGACAGGGGGCTCCTACGAGCAGTACTTC. It translates to CASSQDRTGGSYEQYF.

This clone was detected once. J is TRBJ1-1 and V is TRBV7-9, with D possibly TRBD1 on 6 matching bases. V was pared by 1 base and J by 6 bases, with 12 bases between. The CDR3 covers 14 residues. The germline CDR1 and CDR2 sequences are SEHNR and FQNEAQ (reference sequence). CDR3 coding DNA: TGTGCCAGCAGCTTAGGGGGAGGGGGTCCTGAAGCTTTCTTT. Translating it yields CASSLGGGGPEAFF.

Comment on this clone: Other DNA sequences in this sample translate to the same CDR3. The chain couples TRBV27 to TRBJ2-7; D call uncertain. The germline V gene encodes CDR1 MNHEY and CDR2 SMNVEV (reference sequence). Deletions cut 6 bases from V and 2 bases from J, with 5 bases between. The CDR3 spans 11 residues. The CDR3 region is CASSTPYEQYF. The CDR3 nucleotides read TGTGCCAGCAGCACCCCCTACGAGCAGTACTTC.

This chain connects TRBV9 to TRBJ2-7, with D hard to call. The CDR3 runs to 15 residues. The germline V gene has CDR1 SGDLS and CDR2 YYNGEE. Trimming took 0 bases from V and 0 from J, leaving 10 bases between them. CDR3 in amino acids: CASSVAGGFSYEQYF. The CDR3 DNA is TGTGCCAGCAGCGTAGCGGGCGGTTTCTCCTACGAGCAGTACTTC.

A single count supports this clone. J is TRBJ2-6 and V is TRBV2, with D perhaps matching TRBD2 (5 bases). Between the trimmed V and J ends, which lost 3 bases and 1 base, there was a span of 10 bases. Germline-derived CDR1 and CDR2 are SNHLY and FYNNEI. The CDR3 loop spans 16 amino acids. CDR3 amino acids: CASSDGPGSGANVLTF. The DNA for the CDR3 is TGTGCCAGCAGTGACGGCCCGGGGTCTGGGGCCAACGTCCTGACTTTC.

On this clone itself: Other nucleotide sequences in the sample specify the same CDR3. The chain uses TRBV19 and TRBJ2-7; 7 bases map to TRBD1. The CDR3 covers 12 residues. V dropped 5 bases and J dropped 5; count of bases not matched to a gene: 3. Germline assignment: CDR1 LNHDA and CDR2 SQIVND (reference sequence). The CDR3 loop reads CASSPTGDEQYF. For the CDR3, the DNA is TGTGCCAGTAGTCCTACAGGGGACGAGCAGTACTTC.

The chain's CDR3 is CASSLSRIEPYNEQFF. CDR3 DNA sequence: TGTGCCAGCAGCTTGAGTAGGATCGAGCCCTACAATGAGCAGTTCTTC. This rearrangement joins TRBV5-5 to TRBJ2-1; D is unclear. CDR1 SGHKS and CDR2 YYEKEE come from the germline V gene (reference sequence). The CDR3 is made up of 16 amino acids. Deletions cut 1 base from V and 2 bases from J, with 13 bases between.